The 5 T cell receptor beta chains given below trace back to one sample, sequenced in a study of regulatory T cells in long-lasting Graves disease. Arm-PCR of CDR3 regions and iRepertoire HTBI primers were used to build TCR beta libraries. TCRdb ran MiXCR on the multiplex PCR reads and lists one entry per CDR3 protein. The table records 400,000 or so distinct CDR3 sequences, 23% of them present only once. Time point defined: persistent/refractory GD, antithyroid drugs over 5 years with positive TRAb. The TCR library was made from RNA extracted from PBMCs. Source: peripheral blood mononuclear cells (PBMCs), taken when the disease was refractory, from a patient treated with antithyroid drugs. These receptors were taken from a female donor with Graves disease.

This clonotype was observed many times. V and J are TRBV12-3 or TRBV12-4 and TRBJ2-7; possibly TRBD2 for D (6 bases). CDR3 length: 17 amino acids. Deletions cut 6 bases from V and 5 bases from J, with 26 bases between. The CDR3 DNA follows: TGTGCCAGCAGCTCGACCGGGACCTTAACCGGGAGTAACGAGCAGTACTTC. Protein: CASSSTGTLTGSNEQYF.

This clonotype appeared many times. The rearrangement uses TRBV12-3 or TRBV12-4 and TRBJ2-2, with TRBD1 as a possible D gene (6 bases). With 4 bases removed from V and 3 bases from J, the gap between germline ends came to 15 bases. The CDR3 spans 16 residues. The chain's CDR3 is CASSSYRAVYTGELFF. The DNA of the CDR3 is TGTGCCAGCAGTTCATACAGGGCCGTTTACACCGGGGAGCTGTTTTTT.

This clonotype came up many times. The chain is built from TRBV2 and TRBJ2-5; D uncertain. The CDR3 is made up of 13 amino acids. The germline V and J ends were trimmed by 4 bases and 2 bases, with 8 bases remaining between them. Germline V gives CDR1 SNHLY, CDR2 FYNNEI. DNA for the CDR3: TGTGCCAGCAGTGCATCCAGGCAAGAGACCCAGTACTTC. Protein sequence: CASSASRQETQYF.

The chain has TRBV15 and TRBJ2-3; 8 bases line up with TRBD2. The J segment lost 0 bases and the V segment lost 8 bases, leaving 4 bases of the junction unmatched. This CDR3 comprises 14 residues. Germline assignment: CDR1 LNHNV and CDR2 YYDKDF (reference sequence). The CDR3: CATWGLGSTDTQYF. CDR3 DNA sequence: TGTGCCACCTGGGGACTAGGTAGCACAGATACGCAGTATTTT.

This chain uses TRBV29-1 with TRBJ2-7; 7 bases agree with TRBD2. This CDR3 has 15 amino acids. The trim removed 0 bases at V and 0 bases at J, leaving 5 bases unmatched. Looked up from germline, CDR1 is SQVTM and CDR2 is ANQGSEA. The CDR3 region has the DNA TGCAGCGTTGAAGAGGCGGGGGATGCCTCCTACGAGCAGTACTTC. Protein sequence: CSVEEAGDASYEQYF.